These 31 T cell receptor beta chains were all obtained from the same sample, sequenced in a study of patients and donors after allogeneic stem cell transplantation. A single record per CDR3 protein comes from TCRdb applying MiXCR to the RT-PCR reads. The sample records about 960,000 distinct CDR3 sequences, roughly 17% being singletons. The sample comprised blood, either unsorted or a sorted T cell fraction (not recorded which). All receptors come from a human donor who was either an allogeneic HSCT recipient or a stem cell or donor lymphocyte infusion donor (not recorded which). It is not recorded whose cells these are; they may come from a transplant donor.

The chain carries TRBV10-2 and TRBJ1-1, with D unresolved. Looked up from germline, CDR1 is WSHSY and CDR2 is SAAADI. The germline V and J ends were trimmed by 0 bases and 4 bases, with 6 bases remaining between them. The CDR3 is made up of 13 amino acids. The CDR3, as DNA: TGCGCCAGCAGTGAGTCTGGGAGCACTGAAGCTTTCTTT. Encoded protein: CASSESGSTEAFF.

The chain couples TRBV20-1 to TRBJ2-3; 13 bases match TRBD2. Germline V gives CDR1 DFQATT, CDR2 SNEGSKA (reference sequence). The ends lost 6 bases at V and 6 bases at J; junction bases unmatched: 9. The CDR3 contains 15 residues. The CDR3 nucleotides read TGCAGTGCCCTGACTAGCGGGAGGTCGGGTGATACGCAGTATTTT. This gives the protein CSALTSGRSGDTQYF.

The chain uses TRBV2 and TRBJ2-1, with D tentatively TRBD2 (6 bases). The CDR3 sequence is 12 residues long. CDR1 is SNHLY, CDR2 FYNNEI, per germline. With 3 bases removed from V and 15 bases from J, the gap between germline ends came to 15 bases. The chain's CDR3 is CASSDRLGGRFF. CDR3 coding DNA: TGTGCCAGCAGTGACCGACTAGGAGGGCGGTTCTTC.

There are a few counts of this clonotype. V is TRBV12-3 or TRBV12-4 and J is TRBJ2-3; 7 nucleotides agree with TRBD1. The CDR3 extends over 14 amino acids. V shed 5 bases, J shed 5 bases, and the junction held 7 bases outside the gene matches. CDR3 bases: TGTGCCAGCAGTAATACAGGGGCGGTAGATACGCAGTATTTT. It codes for CASSNTGAVDTQYF.

This clonotype was seen at least ten times. The chain recombines TRBV12-3 or TRBV12-4 with TRBJ1-2; D is possibly TRBD1 (5 bases). The ends were cut back, 5 bases at V and 6 bases at J, with 13 bases in the middle. The CDR3 totals 13 residues. The CDR3 reads CASSQTGIDGYTF. CDR3 bases: TGTGCCAGCAGTCAAACAGGTATTGATGGCTACACCTTC.

This clonotype was observed a handful of times. The V and J genes are TRBV3-1 and TRBJ1-2, with D uncertain. V gave up 1 base and J gave up 3 bases, with 6 bases separating them. CDR1 is LGHDT, CDR2 YNNKEL, per germline (reference sequence). The CDR3 is 13 amino acids. This chain's CDR3 is CASSQATDYGYTF. The CDR3 nucleotides are TGTGCCAGCAGCCAAGCAACAGACTATGGCTACACCTTC.

V usage is TRBV6-5 and J usage is TRBJ2-3, with TRBD2 identical over 8 bases. Germline CDR1 MNHEY, CDR2 SVGAGI. Unmatched junction bases numbered 10, after V lost 4 bases and J lost 1 base. This CDR3 contains 17 residues. CDR3 nucleotide sequence: TGTGCCAGCAGTTCTGTCGTGGCTAGCGGGCGCACAGATACGCAGTATTTT. This gives the protein CASSSVVASGRTDTQYF.

This clonotype was seen at least ten times. The chain employs TRBV12-3 or TRBV12-4 and TRBJ2-2; weak D call: TRBD1 (6 bases). The germline V and J ends were trimmed by 2 bases and 0 bases, with 10 bases remaining between them. The length of the CDR3 is 16 residues. In DNA, the CDR3 is TGTGCCAGCAGTTTAAGTCGACAGGCGAACACCGGGGAGCTGTTTTTT. Translating it yields CASSLSRQANTGELFF.

This clonotype was seen more than once but under ten times. This chain connects TRBV20-1 to TRBJ1-5; D may be TRBD1 (6 bases). Germline V CDR1 and CDR2: DFQATT, SNEGSKA (reference sequence). The V gene lost 3 bases and the J gene lost 4 bases, with 10 bases spanning the gap. The CDR3 has 13 residues. CDR3 nucleotide sequence: TGCAGTGCTAGTGGGGGCGAGAATCAGCCCCAGCATTTT. The encoded protein is CSASGGENQPQHF.

This clonotype showed up just once. V and J are TRBV28 and TRBJ2-1, with TRBD1 matching 7 bases. CDR3 length: 15 amino acids. Trimming took 11 bases from V and 2 from J; bases not matched to a gene: 12. The germline gives CDR1 MDHEN, CDR2 SYDVKM. This chain's CDR3 is CAGAPRGPTYNEQFF. CDR3 sequence (DNA): TGTGCCGGGGCCCCTAGGGGGCCAACCTACAATGAGCAGTTCTTC.

This clonotype was recorded a few times. The chain carries TRBV20-1 and TRBJ1-1; possible D gene TRBD1, 5 bases. Trimming shortened V by 2 bases and J by 2 bases, and 12 bases separated the two germline ends. Germline V gene data show CDR1 as DFQATT and CDR2 as SNEGSKA (reference sequence). This CDR3 contains 14 residues. The CDR3 sequence: CSARSGTGNTEAFF. As DNA, the CDR3 is TGCAGTGCTAGATCGGGGACGGGTAACACTGAAGCTTTCTTT.

The rearrangement joins TRBV4-1 to TRBJ1-1; D remains ambiguous. There are 18 residues in the CDR3. The V and J ends lost 0 bases and 0 bases respectively, with 17 bases between them. Germline assignment: CDR1 MGHRA and CDR2 YSYEKL. The chain's CDR3 is CASSQEVSGLWVNTEAFF. The DNA for the CDR3 is TGCGCCAGCAGCCAAGAAGTGAGCGGCCTTTGGGTGAACACTGAAGCTTTCTTT.

This rearrangement joins TRBV10-3 to TRBJ1-1, with D possibly being TRBD1 (5 bases). CDR3 length: 14 residues. Germline V gives CDR1 ENHRY, CDR2 SYGVKD. V was cut by 3 bases and J by 0 bases, with 8 bases left in between. In DNA, the CDR3 is TGTGCCATCAGTGAAGGGACCTTGAACACTGAAGCTTTCTTT. Translation gives CAISEGTLNTEAFF.

This clonotype came up a few times. The J gene is TRBJ2-3, the V gene TRBV5-1, with 11 bases identical to TRBD1. Per germline, CDR1 SGHRS and CDR2 YFSETQ. The CDR3 loop spans 16 amino acids. Trimming took 4 bases from V and 3 from J; bases not matched to a gene: 7. The CDR3 reads CASSGGTGGNTDTQYF. CDR3 DNA sequence: TGCGCCAGCAGCGGAGGGACAGGGGGAAATACAGATACGCAGTATTTT.

The chain uses TRBV20-1 and TRBJ2-1, with TRBD2 matching over 8 bases. The CDR3 runs 14 residues. The junction had 14 bases not matched to a gene; V was cut back by 7 bases and J by 9 bases. Germline-derived CDR1 and CDR2 are DFQATT and SNEGSKA (reference sequence). The CDR3 region is CSVVRGSGVGEQFF. CDR3 DNA: TGCAGTGTAGTCAGGGGTAGCGGGGTGGGTGAGCAGTTCTTC.

The chain carries TRBV10-3 and TRBJ1-1; D not resolved. Trimming cost V 6 bases and J 4 bases, with 12 bases left between them. In germline, CDR1 is ENHRY, CDR2 SYGVKD. This CDR3 is built from 13 residues. This CDR3 is CAISLKFGTEAFF. The CDR3 nucleotides read TGTGCCATCAGCCTCAAATTTGGCACTGAAGCTTTCTTT.

This clonotype has ten or more counts. This chain links TRBV9 with TRBJ1-2; TRBD1 matches at 7 bases. This CDR3 is 16 amino acids long. Germline-derived CDR1 and CDR2 are SGDLS and YYNGEE. The J segment lost 2 bases and the V segment lost 1 base, leaving 8 bases of the junction unmatched. CDR3 sequence reads: CASSVSGQPRNYGYTF. CDR3 in DNA: TGTGCCAGCAGCGTATCGGGACAGCCAAGGAACTATGGCTACACCTTC. Complete variable domain (other parts from reference TRBV9 and TRBJ1-2): DSGVTQTPKHLITATGQRVTLRCSPRSGDLSVYWYQQSLDQGLQFLIQYYNGEERAKGNILERFSAQQFPDLHSELNLSSLELGDSALYFCASSVSGQPRNYGYTFGSGTRLTVV.

This sequence joins TRBV20-1 and TRBJ2-3; unclear D gene. CDR1 and CDR2 (germline): DFQATT, SNEGSKA (reference sequence). Deletions cut 0 bases from V and 0 bases from J, with 16 bases between. The CDR3 is 17 amino acids. The CDR3 DNA reads as TGCAGTGCTAGAGAAGCTAGAAGCCGACCTAGCACAGATACGCAGTATTTT. This sequence encodes CSAREARSRPSTDTQYF.

This clonotype was seen more than once but under ten times. The V gene is TRBV7-8, the J gene TRBJ2-1, with TRBD2 matching over 9 bases. This CDR3 comprises 15 residues. Trimming cost V 5 bases and J 4 bases; bases outside gene matches: 6. The germline V gene has CDR1 SGHVS and CDR2 FQNEAQ. The CDR3 DNA is TGTGCCAGCAGCACACGGACTAGCGTTTACAATGAGCAGTTCTTC. Its protein is CASSTRTSVYNEQFF.

This clonotype was seen repeatedly, ten times or more. The chain couples TRBV5-6 to TRBJ1-1; D gene uncertain. Per germline, CDR1 SGHDT and CDR2 YYEEEE. Trimming removed 5 bases from V and 1 base from J, with 12 bases in between. The CDR3 loop spans 14 amino acids. The CDR3 sequence: CASSIGSKNTEAFF. In DNA, the CDR3 is TGTGCCAGCAGTATTGGCAGCAAGAACACTGAAGCTTTCTTT.

The chain couples TRBV6-1 to TRBJ1-4, with TRBD1 matching 10 bases. V lost 6 bases, J lost 3 bases, and 7 bases stayed unmatched. This CDR3 comprises 16 residues. Looked up from germline, CDR1 is MNHNS and CDR2 is SASEGT. Written as DNA, the CDR3 is TGTGCCAGCAGCAGACAGGGGGCTAGGTCTAATGAAAAACTGTTTTTT. Its protein is CASSRQGARSNEKLFF.

This clonotype was found a few times. This rearrangement joins TRBV11-1 to TRBJ2-7; D may match TRBD1 or TRBD2 (5 bases each). V gave up 2 bases and J gave up 5 bases, with 19 bases separating them. The CDR3 contains 16 residues. The V gene's germline CDR1 is SGHAT and CDR2 FQDESV (reference sequence). CDR3 amino acids: CASSLSSGGPQDEQYF. For the CDR3, the DNA is TGTGCCAGCAGCTTATCTTCTGGGGGTCCTCAGGACGAGCAGTACTTC.

The DNA for the CDR3 is TGTGCCAGCAGCTTAACCGACAGAGAGACCCAGTACTTC. The encoded protein is CASSLTDRETQYF. This rearrangement joins TRBV7-3 to TRBJ2-5; D is possibly TRBD1 (5 bases). The V gene's germline CDR1 is SGHTA and CDR2 FQGTGA. The V end lost 0 bases, the J end lost 4 bases, and 6 bases lay between the germline ends. The CDR3 is 13 residues long.

The V and J genes are TRBV6-5 and TRBJ1-1; weak D call: TRBD1 (6 bases). Trimming pared 7 bases from V and 10 bases from J, leaving 16 bases between. Germline CDR1 and CDR2: MNHEY and SVGAGI. The length of the CDR3 is 12 residues. The CDR3 loop is CASTSMGAGAFF. CDR3 DNA sequence: TGTGCCAGCACCTCGATGGGGGCGGGAGCTTTCTTT.

The chain couples TRBV6-5 to TRBJ2-1; TRBD2 agrees at 7 bases. The V gene end was trimmed by 1 base and the J gene end by 4 bases; junction bases not matched to a gene: 4. The CDR3 has 15 amino acids. Germline CDR1 and CDR2: MNHEY and SVGAGI. For the CDR3, the DNA is TGTGCCAGCAGTTACTTCGGGGGAGGGTACAATGAGCAGTTCTTC. This codes for CASSYFGGGYNEQFF.

The gene calls are TRBV20-1 and TRBJ1-4; D uncertain. Germline CDR1 reads DFQATT; CDR2 reads SNEGSKA (reference sequence). Trimming stripped 0 bases from V and 2 bases from J, with 13 bases between. This CDR3 is built from 16 residues. The CDR3, as DNA: TGCAGTGCTAGAGATGCAAGGGCGGTTACTAATGAAAAACTGTTTTTT. It specifies CSARDARAVTNEKLFF.

This clonotype was recorded a few times. The rearrangement joins TRBV27 to TRBJ1-4, with unresolved D. V dropped 3 bases and J dropped 8 bases, with 10 bases sitting between them. The CDR3 spans 13 residues. Looked up from germline, CDR1 is MNHEY and CDR2 is SMNVEV (reference sequence). The CDR3 bases are TGTGCCAGCAGTTTCTCGGGGTCCGAAAAACTGTTTTTT. This sequence encodes CASSFSGSEKLFF.

The chain uses TRBV20-1 and TRBJ1-1; D remains unclear. With 0 bases removed from V and 1 base from J, the gap between germline ends came to 12 bases. The CDR3 runs to 15 residues. Germline V gene data show CDR1 as DFQATT and CDR2 as SNEGSKA (reference sequence). Here the CDR3 reads CSARDIVVGNTEAFF. CDR3 nucleotide sequence: TGCAGTGCTAGAGACATAGTAGTTGGGAACACTGAAGCTTTCTTT.

The chain couples TRBV19 to TRBJ1-1; 7 positions match TRBD1. V dropped 8 bases and J dropped 4; count of bases not matched to a gene: 10. This CDR3 region has 14 residues. Germline V gives CDR1 LNHDA, CDR2 SQIVND (reference sequence). CDR3 nucleotides: TGTGCCAGTCACAACAGGGGAAGATCCACTGAAGCTTTCTTT. This codes for CASHNRGRSTEAFF.

This clonotype occurred a few times. This chain connects TRBV4-3 to TRBJ2-5, with D perhaps being TRBD1 or TRBD2 (6 bases each). The ends were cut back, 0 bases at V and 7 bases at J, with 27 bases in the middle. CDR1 and CDR2 (germline): LGHNA, YSLEER. This CDR3 is built from 19 residues. CDR3 DNA sequence: TGCGCCAGCAGCCAAGAACGAGGAGGGACAACCCACGTGCTGGCGACCCAGTACTTC. Encoded protein: CASSQERGGTTHVLATQYF.

V usage is TRBV5-1 and J usage is TRBJ2-1, with TRBD2 identical over 9 bases. CDR1 SGHRS and CDR2 YFSETQ come from the germline V gene. Trimming removed 6 bases from V and 9 bases from J; junction bases left unmatched: 10. The CDR3 is 14 amino acids. The CDR3: CASKRTSDWLEQFF. The CDR3 DNA reads TGCGCCAGCAAGCGGACTAGCGATTGGCTTGAGCAGTTCTTC.